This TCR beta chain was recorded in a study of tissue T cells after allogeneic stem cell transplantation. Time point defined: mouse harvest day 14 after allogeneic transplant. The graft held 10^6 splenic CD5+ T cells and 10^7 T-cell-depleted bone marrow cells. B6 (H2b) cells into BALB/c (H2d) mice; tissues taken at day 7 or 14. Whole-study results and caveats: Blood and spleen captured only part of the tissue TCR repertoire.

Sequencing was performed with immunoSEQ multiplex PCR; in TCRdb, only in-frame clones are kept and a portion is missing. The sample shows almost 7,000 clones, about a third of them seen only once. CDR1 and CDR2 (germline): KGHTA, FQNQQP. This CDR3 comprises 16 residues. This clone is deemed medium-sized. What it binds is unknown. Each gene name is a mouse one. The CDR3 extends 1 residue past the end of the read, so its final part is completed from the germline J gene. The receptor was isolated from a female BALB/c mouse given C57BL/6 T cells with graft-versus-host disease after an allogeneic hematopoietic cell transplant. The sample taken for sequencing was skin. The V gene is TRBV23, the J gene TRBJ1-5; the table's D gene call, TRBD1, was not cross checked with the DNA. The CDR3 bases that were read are TGCTCCAGCAGTCAATCTGAGGCAGGGGGCAGCCAGGCTCCGCTT. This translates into CSSSQSEAGGSQAPL. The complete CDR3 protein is CSSSQSEAGGSQAPLF.